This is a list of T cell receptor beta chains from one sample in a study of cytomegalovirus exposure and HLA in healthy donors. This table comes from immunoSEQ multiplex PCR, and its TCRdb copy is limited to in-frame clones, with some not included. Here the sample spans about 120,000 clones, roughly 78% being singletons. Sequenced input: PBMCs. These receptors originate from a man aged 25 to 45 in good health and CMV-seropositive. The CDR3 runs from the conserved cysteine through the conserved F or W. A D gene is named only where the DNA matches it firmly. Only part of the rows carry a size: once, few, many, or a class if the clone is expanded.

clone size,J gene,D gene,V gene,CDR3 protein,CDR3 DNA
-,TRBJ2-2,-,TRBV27,CASSQSGTNTGELFF,TGTGCCAGCAGTCAAAGCGGAACGAACACCGGGGAGCTGTTTTTT
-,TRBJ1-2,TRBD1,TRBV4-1,CASSLGTGGWDYTF,TGCGCCAGCAGCCTAGGGACAGGGGGCTGGGACTACACCTTC
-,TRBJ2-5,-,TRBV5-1,CASSWGRRGQETQYF,TGCGCCAGCAGCTGGGGGCGCAGGGGTCAAGAGACCCAGTACTTC
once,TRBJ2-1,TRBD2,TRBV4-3,CASSQKAGTSADEQFF,TGCGCCAGCAGCCAAAAGGCCGGGACTAGCGCTGATGAGCAGTTCTTC
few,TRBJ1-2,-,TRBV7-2,CASSQDSYGYTF,TGTGCCAGCAGTCAGGACAGCTATGGCTACACCTTC
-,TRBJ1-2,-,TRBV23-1,CASSQRANYGYTF,TGCGCCAGCAGTCAGAGGGCTAACTATGGCTACACCTTC
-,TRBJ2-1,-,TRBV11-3,CASSPLPLRGGDNEQFF,TGTGCCAGCAGCCCCCTACCACTACGGGGAGGAGACAATGAGCAGTTCTTC
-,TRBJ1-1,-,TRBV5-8,CASSPTAGTEAFF,TGTGCCAGCAGCCCGACAGCGGGGACTGAAGCTTTCTTT
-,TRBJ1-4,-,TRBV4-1,CASSHPRDLGEKLFF,TGCGCCAGCAGCCATCCCCGGGACTTAGGTGAAAAACTGTTTTTT
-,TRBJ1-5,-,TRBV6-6,CATQNENQPQHF,TGTGCCACACAGAATGAGAATCAGCCCCAGCATTTT
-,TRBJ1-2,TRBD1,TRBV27,CASRQGTLGFNYGYTF,TGTGCCAGCAGACAGGGGACGCTTGGGTTCAACTATGGCTACACCTTC
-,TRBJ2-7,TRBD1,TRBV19,CASSHRQGRTYEQYF,TGTGCCAGTAGCCACCGACAGGGCCGAACCTACGAGCAGTACTTC
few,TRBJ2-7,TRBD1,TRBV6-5,CASRGTGATYEQYF,TGTGCCAGCAGGGGGACAGGGGCGACCTACGAGCAGTACTTC
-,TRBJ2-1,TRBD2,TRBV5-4,CASSSIDSGGQFF,TGTGCCAGCAGCTCGATTGACAGCGGGGGTCAGTTCTTC
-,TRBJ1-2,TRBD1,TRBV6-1,CASGQGGYGYTF,TGTGCCAGCGGACAGGGAGGCTATGGCTACACCTTC
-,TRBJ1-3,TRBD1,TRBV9,CASSVRGHGGNTIYF,TGTGCCAGCAGCGTAAGGGGGCACGGTGGAAACACCATATATTTT
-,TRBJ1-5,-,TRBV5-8,CASSSGLNSNQPQHF,TGTGCCAGCAGCTCGGGACTGAATAGCAATCAGCCCCAGCATTTT
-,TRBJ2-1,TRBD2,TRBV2,CASRGLAGGINEQFF,TGTGCCAGCAGAGGACTAGCGGGAGGGATCAATGAGCAGTTCTTC
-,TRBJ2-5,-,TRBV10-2,CASRPGSKETQYF,TGCGCCAGCAGACCCGGGTCCAAAGAGACCCAGTACTTC
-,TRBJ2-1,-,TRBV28,CASSLGQGFHNEQFF,TGTGCCAGCAGTTTAGGTCAGGGGTTTCACAATGAGCAGTTCTTC
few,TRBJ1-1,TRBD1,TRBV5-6,CASSLQDRGGAFF,TGTGCCAGCAGCCTACAAGACAGGGGAGGAGCTTTCTTT
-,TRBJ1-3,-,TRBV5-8,CASSLVAAGNTIYF,TGTGCCAGCAGCTTGGTAGCTGCTGGAAACACCATATATTTT
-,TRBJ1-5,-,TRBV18,CASSPGQGGDQPQHF,TGTGCCAGCTCACCAGGGCAGGGAGGCGATCAGCCCCAGCATTTT
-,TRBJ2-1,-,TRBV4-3,CASSLLTGFYNEQFF,TGCGCCAGCAGCCTTCTTACGGGGTTCTACAATGAGCAGTTCTTC
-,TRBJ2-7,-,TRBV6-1,CASLGRGERNEQYF,TGTGCCAGCCTGGGGAGGGGGGAGAGGAACGAGCAGTACTTC
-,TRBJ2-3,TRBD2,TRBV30,CAWCAAGVRADTQYF,TGTGCCTGGTGTGCGGCGGGAGTTCGCGCAGATACGCAGTATTTT
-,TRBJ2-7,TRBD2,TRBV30,CAWQGTSGNEQYF,TGTGCCTGGCAGGGGACTAGCGGGAACGAGCAGTACTTC
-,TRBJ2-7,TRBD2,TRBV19,CASSILPGLAGISYEQYF,TGTGCCAGTAGTATCCTCCCCGGACTAGCGGGGATCTCCTACGAGCAGTACTTC
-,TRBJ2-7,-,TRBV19,CASSMEGALVYEQYF,TGTGCCAGTAGTATGGAGGGGGCGCTTGTCTACGAGCAGTACTTC
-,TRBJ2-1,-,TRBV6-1,CATQGNNEQFF,TGTGCCACTCAGGGCAACAATGAGCAGTTCTTC
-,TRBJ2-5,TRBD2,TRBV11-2,CASRIAGTSGMGETQYF,TGTGCCAGCAGAATTGCCGGGACTAGCGGGATGGGGGAGACCCAGTACTTC
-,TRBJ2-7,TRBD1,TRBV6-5,CASSYSGTGFYEQYF,TGTGCCAGCAGTTACTCAGGGACAGGATTTTACGAGCAGTACTTC
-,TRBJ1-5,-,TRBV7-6,CASSRIQGPPQHF,TGTGCCAGCAGCCGAATCCAGGGCCCGCCCCAGCATTTT
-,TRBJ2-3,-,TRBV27,CASSFLQGLDTQYF,TGTGCCAGCAGTTTTTTACAGGGATTAGATACGCAGTATTTT
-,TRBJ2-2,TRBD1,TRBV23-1,CASSQSGTGPGELFF,TGCGCCAGCAGTCAATCGGGGACAGGGCCCGGGGAGCTGTTTTTT
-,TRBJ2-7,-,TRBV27,CASSLARGNEQYF,TGTGCCAGCAGTTTGGCGAGGGGGAACGAGCAGTACTTC
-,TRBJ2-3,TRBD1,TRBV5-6,CASSLAGQGASDTQYF,TGTGCCAGCAGCTTGGCGGGACAGGGGGCATCAGATACGCAGTATTTT
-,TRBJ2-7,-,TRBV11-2,CASSLLTGSRDEQYF,TGTGCCAGCAGCTTGCTCACAGGGTCGAGGGACGAGCAGTACTTC
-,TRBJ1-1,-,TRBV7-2,CASSFGGRTEAFF,TGTGCCAGCAGCTTTGGAGGGAGGACTGAAGCTTTCTTT
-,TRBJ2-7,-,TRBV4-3,CASSQETGPWYEQYF,TGCGCCAGCAGCCAAGAGACAGGCCCCTGGTACGAGCAGTACTTC
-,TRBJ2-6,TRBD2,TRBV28,CASSFPGLAGARGANVLTF,TGTGCCAGCAGTTTCCCGGGACTAGCGGGAGCCCGAGGGGCCAACGTCCTGACTTTC
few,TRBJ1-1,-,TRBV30,CAWVGGPTNTEAFF,TGTGCCTGGGTGGGAGGGCCAACAAACACTGAAGCTTTCTTT
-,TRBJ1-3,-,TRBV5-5,CASSPDMSSGNTIYF,TGTGCCAGCAGCCCGGACATGAGCTCTGGAAACACCATATATTTT
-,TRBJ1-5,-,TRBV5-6,CASSWYAGGQPQHF,TGTGCCAGCAGCTGGTACGCGGGGGGTCAGCCCCAGCATTTT
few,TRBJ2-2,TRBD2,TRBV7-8,CASSLAAGVGTGELFF,TGTGCCAGCAGCTTAGCGGCGGGAGTAGGGACCGGGGAGCTGTTTTTT
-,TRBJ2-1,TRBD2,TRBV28,CASSPLAGVGYNEQFF,TGTGCCAGCAGTCCCCTAGCGGGAGTGGGCTACAATGAGCAGTTCTTC
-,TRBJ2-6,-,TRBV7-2,CASSLRESAYGANVLTF,TGTGCCAGCAGCCTGAGGGAATCGGCTTATGGGGCCAACGTCCTGACTTTC
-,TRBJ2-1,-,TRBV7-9,CASSRSQNSYNEQFF,TGTGCCAGCAGCCGGTCCCAAAACTCCTACAATGAGCAGTTCTTC
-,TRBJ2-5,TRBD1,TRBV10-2,CASSTGQGPETQYF,TGCGCCAGCAGCACGGGACAGGGGCCAGAGACCCAGTACTTC
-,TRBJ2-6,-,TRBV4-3,CASSQERGAGANVLTF,TGCGCCAGCAGCCAAGAGCGGGGCGCTGGGGCCAACGTCCTGACTTTC
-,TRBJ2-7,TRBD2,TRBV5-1,CASSLGLAGGEGEQYF,TGCGCCAGCAGCTTGGGACTAGCGGGAGGTGAAGGCGAGCAGTACTTC
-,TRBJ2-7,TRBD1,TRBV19,CASSIYTGAPYEQYF,TGTGCCAGTAGTATATACACAGGGGCCCCCTACGAGCAGTACTTC
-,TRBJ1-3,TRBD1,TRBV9,CASSATGSQAGNTIYF,TGTGCCAGCAGTGCGACAGGGTCTCAGGCAGGAAACACCATATATTTT
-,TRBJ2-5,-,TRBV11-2,CASSSLFASVETQYF,TGTGCCAGCAGCTCCCTTTTTGCTAGCGTAGAGACCCAGTACTTC
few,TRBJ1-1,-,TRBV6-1,CASSPGGRGNAEAFF,TGTGCCAGCAGTCCGGGGGGTAGGGGAAACGCTGAAGCTTTCTTT